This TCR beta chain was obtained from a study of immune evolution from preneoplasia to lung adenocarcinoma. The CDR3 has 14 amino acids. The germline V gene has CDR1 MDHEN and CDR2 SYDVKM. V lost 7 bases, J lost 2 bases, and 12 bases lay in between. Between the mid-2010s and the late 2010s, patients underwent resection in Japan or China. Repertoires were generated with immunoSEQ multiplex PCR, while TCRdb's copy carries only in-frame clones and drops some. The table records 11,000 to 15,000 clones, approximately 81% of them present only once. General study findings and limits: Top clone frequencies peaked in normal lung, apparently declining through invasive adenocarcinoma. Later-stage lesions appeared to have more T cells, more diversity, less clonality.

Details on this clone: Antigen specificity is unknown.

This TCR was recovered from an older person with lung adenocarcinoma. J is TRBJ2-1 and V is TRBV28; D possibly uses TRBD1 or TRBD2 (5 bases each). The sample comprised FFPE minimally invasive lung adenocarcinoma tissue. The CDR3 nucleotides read TGTGCCAGCATCGAGAGGGGCCCCTACAATGAGCAGTTCTTC. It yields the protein CASIERGPYNEQFF.